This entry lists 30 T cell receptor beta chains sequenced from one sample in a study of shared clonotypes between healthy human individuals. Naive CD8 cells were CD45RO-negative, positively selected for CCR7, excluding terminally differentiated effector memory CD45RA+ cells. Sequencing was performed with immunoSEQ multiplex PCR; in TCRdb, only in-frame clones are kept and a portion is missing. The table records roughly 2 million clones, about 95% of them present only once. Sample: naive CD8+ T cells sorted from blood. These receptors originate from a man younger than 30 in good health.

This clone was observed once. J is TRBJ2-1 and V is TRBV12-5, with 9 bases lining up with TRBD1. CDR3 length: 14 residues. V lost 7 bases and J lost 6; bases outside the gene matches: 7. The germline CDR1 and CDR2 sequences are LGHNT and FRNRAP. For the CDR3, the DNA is TGTGCTAGTGCACCGGGGACAGGGATCAATGAGCAGTTCTTC. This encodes CASAPGTGINEQFF. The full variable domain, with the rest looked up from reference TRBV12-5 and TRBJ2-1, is DARVTQTPRHKVTEMGQEVTMRCQPILGHNTVFWYRQTMMQGLELLAYFRNRAPLDDSGMPKDRFSAEMPDATLATLKIQPSEPRDSAVYFCASAPGTGINEQFFGPGTRLTVL.

CDR3 bases: TGTGCCAGCAGTGAAGCGGGGACAGCTTACTACGAGCAGTACTTC. Amino acids: CASSEAGTAYYEQYF. This chain connects TRBV6-1 to TRBJ2-7; 7 bases line up with TRBD1. The ends lost 0 bases at V and 3 bases at J; junction bases unmatched: 5. Germline CDR1 is MNHNS and CDR2 is SASEGT. There are 15 residues in the CDR3.

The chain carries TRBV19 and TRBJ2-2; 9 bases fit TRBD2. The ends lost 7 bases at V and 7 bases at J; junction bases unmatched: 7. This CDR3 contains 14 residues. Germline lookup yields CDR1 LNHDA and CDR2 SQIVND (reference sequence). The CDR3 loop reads CASNAGGPYGELFF. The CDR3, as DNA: TGTGCCAGTAACGCGGGAGGGCCGTACGGGGAGCTGTTTTTT.

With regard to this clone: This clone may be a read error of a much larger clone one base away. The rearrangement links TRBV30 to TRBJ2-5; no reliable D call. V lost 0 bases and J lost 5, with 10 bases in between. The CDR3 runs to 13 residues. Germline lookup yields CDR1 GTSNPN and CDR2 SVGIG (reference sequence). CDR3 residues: CAWSVQGWETQYF. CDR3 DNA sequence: TGTGCCTGGAGTGTACAAGGGTGGGAGACCCAGTACTTC.

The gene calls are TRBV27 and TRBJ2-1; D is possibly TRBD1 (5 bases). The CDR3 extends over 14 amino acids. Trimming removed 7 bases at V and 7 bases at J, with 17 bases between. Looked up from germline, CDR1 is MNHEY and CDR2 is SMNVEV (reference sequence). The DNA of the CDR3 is TGTGCCAGCACCCTCTTGGGGCCCGGGAATGAGCAGTTCTTC. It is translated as CASTLLGPGNEQFF.

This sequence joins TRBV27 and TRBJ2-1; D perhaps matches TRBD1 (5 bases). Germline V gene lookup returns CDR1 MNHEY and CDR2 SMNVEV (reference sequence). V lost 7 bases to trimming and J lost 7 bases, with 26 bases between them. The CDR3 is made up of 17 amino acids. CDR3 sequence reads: CASTSLGVLQARNEQFF. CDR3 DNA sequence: TGTGCCAGCACCTCCTTAGGGGTCCTACAGGCCAGGAATGAGCAGTTCTTC.

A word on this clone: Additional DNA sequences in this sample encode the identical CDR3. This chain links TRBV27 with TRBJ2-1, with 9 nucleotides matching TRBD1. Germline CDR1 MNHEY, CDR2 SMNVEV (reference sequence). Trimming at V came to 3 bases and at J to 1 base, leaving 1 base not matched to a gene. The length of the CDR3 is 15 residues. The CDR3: CASSLGQGSYNEQFF. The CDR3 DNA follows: TGTGCCAGCAGTTTGGGACAGGGTTCCTACAATGAGCAGTTCTTC.

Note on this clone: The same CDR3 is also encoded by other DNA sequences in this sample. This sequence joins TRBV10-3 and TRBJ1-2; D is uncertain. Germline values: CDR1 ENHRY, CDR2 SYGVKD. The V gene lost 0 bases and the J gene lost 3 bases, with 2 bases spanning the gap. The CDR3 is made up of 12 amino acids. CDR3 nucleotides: TGTGCCATCAGTGAGTCCGACTATGGCTACACCTTC. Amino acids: CAISESDYGYTF.

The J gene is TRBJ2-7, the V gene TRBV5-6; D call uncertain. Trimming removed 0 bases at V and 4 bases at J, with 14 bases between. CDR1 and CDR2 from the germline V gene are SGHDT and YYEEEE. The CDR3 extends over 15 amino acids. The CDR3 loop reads CASSLAMKALYEQYF. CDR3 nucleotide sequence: TGTGCCAGCAGCTTGGCTATGAAAGCGCTTTACGAGCAGTACTTC.

The chain's CDR3 is CASSPWASGVAGELFF. The CDR3 region has the DNA TGTGCCAGCAGCCCCTGGGCTAGCGGGGTGGCCGGGGAGCTGTTTTTT. The V and J genes are TRBV7-9 and TRBJ2-2; 9 bases align to TRBD2. Trimming removed 5 bases from V and 6 bases from J; junction bases left unmatched: 10. Germline CDR1 and CDR2: SEHNR and FQNEAQ (reference sequence). The CDR3 length is 16 residues.

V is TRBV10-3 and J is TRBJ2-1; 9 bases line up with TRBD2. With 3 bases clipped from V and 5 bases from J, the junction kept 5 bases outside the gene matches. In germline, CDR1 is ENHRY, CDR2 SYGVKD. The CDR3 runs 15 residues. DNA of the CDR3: TGTGCCATCAGTGATTGGGTAGCGGGGGACAATGAGCAGTTCTTC. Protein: CAISDWVAGDNEQFF.

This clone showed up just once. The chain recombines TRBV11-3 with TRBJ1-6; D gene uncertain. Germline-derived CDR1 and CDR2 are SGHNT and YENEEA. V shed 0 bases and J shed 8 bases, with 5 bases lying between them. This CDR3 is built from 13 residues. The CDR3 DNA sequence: TGTGCCAGCAGCTTAGATCGGGATTCACCCCTCCACTTT. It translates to CASSLDRDSPLHF.

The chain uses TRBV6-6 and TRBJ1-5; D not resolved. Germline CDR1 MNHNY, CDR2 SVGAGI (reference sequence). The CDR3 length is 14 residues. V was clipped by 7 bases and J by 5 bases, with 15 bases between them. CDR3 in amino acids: CASTGGVVDQPQHF. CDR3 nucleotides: TGTGCCAGCACCGGAGGCGTGGTAGATCAGCCCCAGCATTTT.

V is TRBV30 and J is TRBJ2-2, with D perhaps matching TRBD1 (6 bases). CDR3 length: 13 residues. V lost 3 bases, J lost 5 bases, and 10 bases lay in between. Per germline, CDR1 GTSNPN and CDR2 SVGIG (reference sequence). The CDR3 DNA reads TGTGCCTGGAGGGAGAGGGGGACCGGGGAGCTGTTTTTT. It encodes CAWRERGTGELFF.

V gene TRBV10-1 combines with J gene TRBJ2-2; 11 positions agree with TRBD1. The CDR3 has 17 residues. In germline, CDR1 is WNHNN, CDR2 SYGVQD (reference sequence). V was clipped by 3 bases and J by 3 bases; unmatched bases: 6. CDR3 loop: CASSDPGQGADTGELFF. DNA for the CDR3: TGCGCCAGCAGTGATCCAGGACAGGGGGCCGACACCGGGGAGCTGTTTTTT.

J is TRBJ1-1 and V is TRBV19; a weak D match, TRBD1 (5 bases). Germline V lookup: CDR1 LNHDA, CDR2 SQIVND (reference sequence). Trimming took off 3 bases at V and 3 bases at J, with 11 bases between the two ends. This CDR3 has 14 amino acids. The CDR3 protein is CASSMGEGYTEAFF. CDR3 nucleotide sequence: TGTGCCAGTAGTATGGGGGAGGGGTACACTGAAGCTTTCTTT.

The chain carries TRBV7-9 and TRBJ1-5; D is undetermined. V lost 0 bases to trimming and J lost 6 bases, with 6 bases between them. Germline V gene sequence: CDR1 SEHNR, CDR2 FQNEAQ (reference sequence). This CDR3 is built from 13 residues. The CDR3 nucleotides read TGTGCCAGCAGCTTAGCTTCGGTTCAGCCCCAGCATTTT. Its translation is CASSLASVQPQHF.

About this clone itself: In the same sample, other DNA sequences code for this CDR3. The CDR3 here is CASRPGGSSYEQYF. DNA of the CDR3: TGTGCCAGCAGACCAGGGGGGAGCTCCTACGAGCAGTACTTC. This chain joins TRBV27 and TRBJ2-7; TRBD1 might be the D (7 bases). Germline CDR1 and CDR2: MNHEY and SMNVEV (reference sequence). This CDR3 is built from 14 residues. The V and J ends lost 6 bases and 0 bases respectively, with 12 bases between them.

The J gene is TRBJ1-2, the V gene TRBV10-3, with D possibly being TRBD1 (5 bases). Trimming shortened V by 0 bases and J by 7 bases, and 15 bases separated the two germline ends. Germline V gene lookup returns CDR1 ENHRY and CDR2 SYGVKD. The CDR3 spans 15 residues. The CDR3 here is CAISESTRRDLGYTF. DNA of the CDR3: TGTGCCATCAGTGAGTCGACTCGCAGGGATCTTGGCTACACCTTC.

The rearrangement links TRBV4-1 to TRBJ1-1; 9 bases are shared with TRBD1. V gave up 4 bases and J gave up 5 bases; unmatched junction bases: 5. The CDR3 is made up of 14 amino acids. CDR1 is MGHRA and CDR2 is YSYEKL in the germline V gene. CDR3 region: CASSPQGARTEAFF. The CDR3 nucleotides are TGCGCCAGCAGCCCACAGGGGGCGCGGACTGAAGCTTTCTTT.

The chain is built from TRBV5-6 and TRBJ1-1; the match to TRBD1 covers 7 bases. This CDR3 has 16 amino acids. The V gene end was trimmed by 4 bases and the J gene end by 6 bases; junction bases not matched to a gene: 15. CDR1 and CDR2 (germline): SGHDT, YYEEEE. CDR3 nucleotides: TGTGCCAGCAGCCGACAAGGGACAGCCCTAAGACCTGAAGCTTTCTTT. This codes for CASSRQGTALRPEAFF. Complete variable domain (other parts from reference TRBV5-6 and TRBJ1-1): DAGVTQSPTHLIKTRGQQVTLRCSPKSGHDTVSWYQQALGQGPQFIFQYYEEEERQRGNFPDRFSGHQFPNYSSELNVNALLLGDSALYLCASSRQGTALRPEAFFGQGTRLTVV.

The CDR3 spells CASSLSADTDTQYF. The CDR3 DNA reads TGCGCCAGCAGCTTGAGTGCAGACACAGATACGCAGTATTTT. The chain has TRBV5-1 and TRBJ2-3; D remains ambiguous. With 1 base removed from V and 2 bases from J, the gap between germline ends came to 8 bases. The germline V gene has CDR1 SGHRS and CDR2 YFSETQ. The CDR3 covers 14 residues.

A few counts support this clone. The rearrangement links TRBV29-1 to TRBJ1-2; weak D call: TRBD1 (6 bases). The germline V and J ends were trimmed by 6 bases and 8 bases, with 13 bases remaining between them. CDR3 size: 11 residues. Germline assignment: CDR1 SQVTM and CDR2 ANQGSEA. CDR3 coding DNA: TGCAGCGTACAGGGTCCAGAGGGCTACACCTTC. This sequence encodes CSVQGPEGYTF. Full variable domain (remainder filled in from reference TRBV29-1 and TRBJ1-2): SAVISQKPSRDICQRGTSLTIQCQVDSQVTMMFWYRQQPGQSLTLIATANQGSEATYESGFVIDKFPISRPNLTFSTLTVSNMSPEDSSIYLCSVQGPEGYTFGSGTRLTVV.

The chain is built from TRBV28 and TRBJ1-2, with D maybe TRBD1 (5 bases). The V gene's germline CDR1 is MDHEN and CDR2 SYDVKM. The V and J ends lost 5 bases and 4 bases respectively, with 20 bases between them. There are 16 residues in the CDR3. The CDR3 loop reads CASSPAPGLQGYGYTF. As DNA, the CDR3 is TGTGCCAGCAGTCCAGCTCCCGGCCTCCAGGGCTATGGCTACACCTTC.

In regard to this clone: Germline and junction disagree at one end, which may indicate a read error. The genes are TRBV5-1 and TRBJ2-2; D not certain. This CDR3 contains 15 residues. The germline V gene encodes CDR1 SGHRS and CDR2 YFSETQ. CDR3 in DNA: TGCGCCAGCAGCTTTTTTGACGCGAACGCCGGGGAGCTGTTTTTT. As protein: CASSFFDANAGELFF.

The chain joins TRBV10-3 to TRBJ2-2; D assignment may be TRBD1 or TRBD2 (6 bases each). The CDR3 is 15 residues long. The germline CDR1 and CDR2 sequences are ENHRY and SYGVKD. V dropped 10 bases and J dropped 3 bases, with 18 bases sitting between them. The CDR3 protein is CATATGALDTGELFF. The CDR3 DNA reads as TGTGCCACTGCAACGGGGGCTTTGGACACCGGGGAGCTGTTTTTT.

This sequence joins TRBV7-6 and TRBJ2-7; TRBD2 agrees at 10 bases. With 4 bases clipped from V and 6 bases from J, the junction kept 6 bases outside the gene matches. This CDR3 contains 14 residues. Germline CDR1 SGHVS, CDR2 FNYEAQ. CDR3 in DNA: TGTGCCAGCAGCTCAGCGGGAGGGGGCCTCGAGCAGTACTTC. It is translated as CASSSAGGGLEQYF.

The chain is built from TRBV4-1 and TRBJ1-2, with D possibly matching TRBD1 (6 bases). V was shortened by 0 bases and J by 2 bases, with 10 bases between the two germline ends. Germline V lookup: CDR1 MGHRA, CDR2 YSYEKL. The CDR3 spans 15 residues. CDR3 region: CASSQEGGMNYGYTF. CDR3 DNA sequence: TGCGCCAGCAGCCAAGAAGGGGGAATGAACTATGGCTACACCTTC.

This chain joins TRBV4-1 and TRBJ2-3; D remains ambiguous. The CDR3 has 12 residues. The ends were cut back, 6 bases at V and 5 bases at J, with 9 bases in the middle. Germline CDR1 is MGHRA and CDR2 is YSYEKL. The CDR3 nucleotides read TGCGCCAGCAGTTTTAATGGAGATACGCAGTATTTT. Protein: CASSFNGDTQYF.

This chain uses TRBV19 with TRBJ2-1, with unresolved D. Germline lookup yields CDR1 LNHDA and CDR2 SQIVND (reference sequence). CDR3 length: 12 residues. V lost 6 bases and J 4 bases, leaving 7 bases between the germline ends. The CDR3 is CASSTYYNEQFF. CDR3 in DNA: TGTGCCAGTAGCACCTATTACAATGAGCAGTTCTTC.